The 25 T cell receptor beta chains listed next were all sequenced from one sample in a study of T cells after yellow fever vaccination. TCRdb ran MiXCR on the 5' RACE reads and lists one entry per CDR3 protein. The data show 450,000 to 650,000 distinct CDR3 sequences, 20% to 25% seen once. The sample consisted of PBMCs, taken approximately 22 days after the first yellow fever vaccination. The receptors stem from a man aged 18 to 30 who received the YFV17D yellow fever vaccine.

This clonotype has a handful of counts. V usage is TRBV5-1 and J usage is TRBJ2-7; no clear D. Per germline, CDR1 SGHRS and CDR2 YFSETQ. V lost 0 bases to trimming and J lost 7 bases, with 11 bases between them. CDR3 length: 13 amino acids. As DNA, the CDR3 is TGCGCCAGCAGCTTGGAGGCACAGCTTGAGCAGTACTTC. Translating it yields CASSLEAQLEQYF. The variable domain in full, completed from reference TRBV5-1 and TRBJ2-7, reads KAGVTQTPRYLIKTRGQQVTLSCSPISGHRSVSWYQQTPGQGLQFLFEYFSETQRNKGNFPGRFSGRQFSNSRSEMNVSTLELGDSALYLCASSLEAQLEQYFGPGTRLTVT.

In this sample, this clonotype turned up a few times. V usage is TRBV5-1 and J usage is TRBJ2-6; unclear D gene. The V end lost 4 bases, the J end lost 0 bases, and 8 bases lay between the germline ends. Germline values: CDR1 SGHRS, CDR2 YFSETQ. The CDR3 consists of 15 residues. CDR3 sequence: CASSGRFSGANVLTF. CDR3 DNA: TGCGCCAGCAGCGGACGTTTCTCTGGGGCCAACGTCCTGACTTTC.

The V gene is TRBV7-9, the J gene TRBJ1-1, with TRBD1 as a possible D gene (5 bases). The CDR3 spans 15 residues. Germline CDR1 and CDR2: SEHNR and FQNEAQ (reference sequence). The ends were cut back, 5 bases at V and 7 bases at J, with 20 bases in the middle. This CDR3 reads CASSPGGLLRHEAFF. In DNA, the CDR3 is TGTGCCAGCAGCCCCGGGGGACTTTTGCGACATGAAGCTTTCTTT.

This clonotype was seen repeatedly, ten times or more. The CDR3 loop reads CASSRNSGANVLTF. The CDR3 DNA sequence: TGTGCCAGCAGCCGTAACTCTGGGGCCAACGTCCTGACTTTC. This chain links TRBV7-3 with TRBJ2-6; D gene ambiguous. The CDR3 contains 14 residues. The V end lost 5 bases, the J end lost 0 bases, and 5 bases lay between the germline ends. Germline V lookup: CDR1 SGHTA, CDR2 FQGTGA. The full variable domain, its missing parts supplied by reference TRBV7-3 and TRBJ2-6, is GAGVSQTPSNKVTEKGKYVELRCDPISGHTALYWYRQSLGQGPEFLIYFQGTGAADDSGLPNDRFFAVRPEGSVSTLKIQRTERGDSAVYLCASSRNSGANVLTFGAGSRLTVL.

This clonotype was seen more than once but under ten times. The chain links TRBV5-5 to TRBJ2-2; 8 bases line up with TRBD1. The CDR3 runs to 15 residues. The trim removed 4 bases at V and 9 bases at J, leaving 11 bases unmatched. The germline V gene encodes CDR1 SGHKS and CDR2 YYEKEE (reference sequence). CDR3 nucleotides: TGTGCCAGCAGCACCGGACAGGGTCAGGGCCGGGAGCTGTTTTTT. Its translation: CASSTGQGQGRELFF.

This clonotype was detected only a few times. V gene TRBV4-1 combines with J gene TRBJ2-3; 9 nucleotides agree with TRBD1. V trimming: 4 bases; J trimming: 4 bases; junction bases outside the gene matches: 6. The length of the CDR3 is 15 residues. Germline V lookup: CDR1 MGHRA, CDR2 YSYEKL. The CDR3: CASSRGQGFSDTQYF. DNA of the CDR3: TGCGCCAGCAGCCGAGGACAGGGGTTTTCAGATACGCAGTATTTT.

V is TRBV7-3 and J is TRBJ2-3; 13 nucleotides agree with TRBD2. CDR1 and CDR2 from the germline V gene are SGHTA and FQGTGA. The V and J ends lost 0 bases and 4 bases, in that order; junction bases with no gene match: 7. This CDR3 has 18 residues. The CDR3 protein is CASSLTATSGGSPDTQYF. The CDR3 nucleotides read TGTGCCAGCAGCTTAACGGCGACTAGCGGGGGGTCCCCAGATACGCAGTATTTT.

The V and J genes are TRBV4-2 and TRBJ2-3; TRBD2 agrees at 12 bases. The V segment lost 4 bases and the J segment 6 bases; nucleotides outside the gene matches: 11. Per the germline V gene, CDR1 is LGHNA and CDR2 is YNFKEQ. This CDR3 contains 17 residues. CDR3 coding DNA: TGTGCCAGCAGCCGAACTAGCGGGGGGATCCCGGGGGATACGCAGTATTTT. Its protein product is CASSRTSGGIPGDTQYF.

This clonotype was counted only a few times. The chain recombines TRBV5-1 with TRBJ1-1; possible D gene TRBD1, 6 bases. Trimming pared 6 bases from V and 1 base from J, leaving 10 bases between. Germline V gives CDR1 SGHRS, CDR2 YFSETQ. This CDR3 is 13 amino acids long. The CDR3: CASTEQGNTEAFF. As DNA, the CDR3 is TGCGCCAGCACCGAACAGGGGAACACTGAAGCTTTCTTT.

The chain carries TRBV9 and TRBJ2-4; D perhaps matches TRBD1 (6 bases). The CDR3 is 16 amino acids. V lost 2 bases, J lost 0 bases, and 12 bases lay in between. Germline lookup yields CDR1 SGDLS and CDR2 YYNGEE. Here the CDR3 reads CASSVAGDIAKNIQYF. CDR3 nucleotide sequence: TGTGCCAGCAGCGTGGCAGGGGATATAGCCAAAAACATTCAGTACTTC.

This clonotype has a handful of counts. The V call is TRBV4-3, the J call TRBJ2-2; D is unresolved. V lost 0 bases and J 6 bases, leaving 14 bases between the germline ends. This CDR3 region has 16 residues. Germline lookup yields CDR1 LGHNA and CDR2 YSLEER. CDR3 nucleotides: TGCGCCAGCAGCCAAGAGCTTACCAGTGGCCCCGGGGAGCTGTTTTTT. Protein: CASSQELTSGPGELFF.

This rearrangement joins TRBV4-3 to TRBJ1-2, with D uncertain. The CDR3 is 15 amino acids. Trimming took 0 bases from V and 2 from J, leaving 10 bases between them. The germline V gene encodes CDR1 LGHNA and CDR2 YSLEER. The CDR3 DNA reads TGCGCCAGCAGCCAAGATTGGGCAGCCAACTATGGCTACACCTTC. Protein: CASSQDWAANYGYTF.

The J gene is TRBJ1-1, the V gene TRBV5-6; D unclear. Germline V gives CDR1 SGHDT, CDR2 YYEEEE. This CDR3 is built from 13 residues. Trimming stripped 2 bases from V and 8 bases from J, with 13 bases between. CDR3 sequence reads: CASSFYAGQEAFF. CDR3 sequence (DNA): TGTGCCAGCAGCTTTTATGCGGGCCAGGAAGCTTTCTTT.

This clonotype came up a few times. The V gene is TRBV11-2, the J gene TRBJ2-1; D is possibly TRBD1 (6 bases). The CDR3 totals 16 residues. In germline, CDR1 is SGHAT, CDR2 FQNNGV. Trimming took off 4 bases at V and 2 bases at J, with 15 bases between the two ends. CDR3 loop: CASSSEGGLAYNEQFF. As DNA, the CDR3 is TGTGCCAGCAGCTCAGAAGGGGGTCTTGCCTACAATGAGCAGTTCTTC.

The chain uses TRBV3-1 and TRBJ2-5, with 9 bases identical to TRBD1. V dropped 0 bases and J dropped 2; count of bases not matched to a gene: 4. This CDR3 is built from 16 residues. Germline loops: CDR1 LGHDT, CDR2 YNNKEL (reference sequence). The CDR3 spells CASSQDHGTGQETQYF. DNA of the CDR3: TGTGCCAGCAGCCAAGATCACGGGACAGGGCAAGAGACCCAGTACTTC.

The CDR3 coding sequence is TGCAGCTGGGCTGAGGGGCAGGGTGAAAAACTGTTTTTT. This translates into CSWAEGQGEKLFF. This chain uses TRBV29-1 with TRBJ1-4; TRBD1 might be the D (5 bases). Germline V gene sequence: CDR1 SQVTM, CDR2 ANQGSEA. CDR3 length: 13 residues. Trimming shortened V by 8 bases and J by 7 bases, and 17 bases separated the two germline ends.

This clonotype came up many times. V and J are TRBV7-2 and TRBJ2-7; no definite D call. Trimming removed 4 bases at V and 7 bases at J, with 17 bases between. Germline CDR1 and CDR2: SGHTA and FQGNSA. The length of the CDR3 is 14 residues. The CDR3: CASSSSTRSKEQYF. CDR3 DNA: TGTGCCAGCAGCTCCTCGACACGGTCGAAAGAGCAGTACTTC.

This clonotype occurred a few times. The chain employs TRBV10-3 and TRBJ2-7; 9 bases fit TRBD1. The germline V gene encodes CDR1 ENHRY and CDR2 SYGVKD. This CDR3 region has 17 residues. With 5 bases clipped from V and 3 bases from J, the junction kept 14 bases outside the gene matches. The CDR3: CAISSWKSTGGIYEQYF. CDR3 sequence (DNA): TGTGCCATCAGTTCGTGGAAATCTACAGGGGGCATCTACGAGCAGTACTTC.

The rearrangement joins TRBV5-1 to TRBJ1-2, with D possibly matching TRBD1 (5 bases). The V end was cut by 3 bases, the J end by 5 bases, with 14 bases between. The CDR3 contains 14 residues. From germline, CDR1 is SGHRS and CDR2 YFSETQ. CDR3 residues: CASSYGPGLYGYTF. CDR3 DNA: TGCGCCAGCAGCTATGGACCAGGGTTATATGGCTACACCTTC.

This sequence joins TRBV5-1 and TRBJ1-1; D is possibly TRBD1 (6 bases). Germline V lookup: CDR1 SGHRS, CDR2 YFSETQ. CDR3 length equals 15 residues. Trimming took 2 bases from V and 7 from J, leaving 18 bases between them. CDR3 residues: CASSLNNYRGGEAFF. The CDR3 region has the DNA TGCGCCAGCAGCTTAAACAACTACAGAGGGGGTGAAGCTTTCTTT.

The table lists this clonotype with a few counts. This chain uses TRBV7-6 with TRBJ2-5, with 9 bases fitting TRBD1. Germline V lookup: CDR1 SGHVS, CDR2 FNYEAQ. J lost 5 bases, V lost 5 bases, and 9 bases had no gene match. The CDR3 has 15 residues. CDR3 in amino acids: CASSAPGQGLETQYF. In DNA form, the CDR3 reads TGTGCCAGCAGCGCCCCGGGACAGGGTTTGGAGACCCAGTACTTC. Full variable domain (outside the CDR3, taken from reference TRBV7-6 and TRBJ2-5): GAGVSQSPRYKVTKRGQDVALRCDPISGHVSLYWYRQALGQGPEFLTYFNYEAQQDKSGLPNDRFSAERPEGSISTLTIQRTEQRDSAMYRCASSAPGQGLETQYFGPGTRLLVL.

The genes are TRBV6-1 and TRBJ2-1; 11 bases align to TRBD2. The V gene's germline CDR1 is MNHNS and CDR2 SASEGT. Unmatched junction bases numbered 4, after V lost 7 bases and J lost 2 bases. CDR3 size: 15 residues. The CDR3 DNA sequence: TGTGCCAGCAAATCTAGCGGGGGGACCTACAATGAGCAGTTCTTC. Translating gives CASKSSGGTYNEQFF.

This clonotype was seen a few times. The rearrangement uses TRBV6-2 or TRBV6-3 and TRBJ2-5; no clear D. The CDR3 is 14 amino acids. Germline values: CDR1 MNHEY, CDR2 SVGEGT. The V end was cut by 8 bases, the J end by 5 bases, with 18 bases between. The CDR3 spells CASLHSNQRETQYF. CDR3 coding DNA: TGTGCCAGCCTACATTCAAACCAACGGGAGACCCAGTACTTC.

This clonotype was observed at least ten times. The V call is TRBV5-1, the J call TRBJ2-7, with D possibly TRBD1 on 6 matching bases. The CDR3 runs to 12 residues. Trimming removed 4 bases from V and 6 bases from J, with 11 bases in between. Germline V gives CDR1 SGHRS, CDR2 YFSETQ. In DNA form, the CDR3 reads TGCGCCAGCAGCGAGAACAGGGCCGAGCAGTACTTC. Translation gives CASSENRAEQYF.

This chain links TRBV9 with TRBJ2-3, with D perhaps assigned TRBD1 or TRBD2 (5 bases each). Germline V lookup: CDR1 SGDLS, CDR2 YYNGEE. The CDR3 has 14 residues. Trimming took off 0 bases at V and 6 bases at J, with 11 bases between the two ends. The CDR3 DNA follows: TGTGCCAGCAGCGTAGGAGGGTGGGGGGATACGCAGTATTTT. Protein sequence: CASSVGGWGDTQYF.